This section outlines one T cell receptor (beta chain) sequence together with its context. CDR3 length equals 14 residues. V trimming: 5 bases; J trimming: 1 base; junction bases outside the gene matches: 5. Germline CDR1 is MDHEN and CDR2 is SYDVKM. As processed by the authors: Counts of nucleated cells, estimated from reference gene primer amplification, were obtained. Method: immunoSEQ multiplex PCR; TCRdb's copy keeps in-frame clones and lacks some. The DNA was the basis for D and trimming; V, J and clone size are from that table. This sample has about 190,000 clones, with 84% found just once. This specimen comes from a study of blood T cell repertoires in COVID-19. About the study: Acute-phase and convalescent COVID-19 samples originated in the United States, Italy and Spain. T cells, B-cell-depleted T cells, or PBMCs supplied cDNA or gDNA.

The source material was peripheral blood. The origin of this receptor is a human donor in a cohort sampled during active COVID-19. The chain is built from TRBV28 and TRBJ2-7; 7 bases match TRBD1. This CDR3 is CASSTPGQSYEQYF. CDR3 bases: TGTGCCAGCAGTACTCCGGGACAGTCCTACGAGCAGTACTTC.